The rows below give T cell receptor beta chains drawn from one sample of a study of shared clonotypes between healthy human individuals. Profiled with immunoSEQ multiplex PCR; TCRdb holds only in-frame clones, not every one. The data contain around 450,000 clones, roughly 77% of them seen just once; the ten biggest clones take up around 14%. The material sequenced was PBMCs. Receptors were obtained from a woman aged 40 to 55 in good health. Some clones in this sample may be carry-over from other donors' samples. Both conserved end residues are part of each CDR3. A D gene is named only where the DNA matches it firmly. The size entry is marked missing in some rows and otherwise reads once, few, many or a size class.

V gene: TRBV28
clone size: few
J gene: TRBJ1-5
D gene: NA
CDR3 protein: CASSAGTQPDQPQHF
CDR3 DNA: TGTGCCAGCAGTGCCGGGACACAGCCTGATCAGCCCCAGCATTTT

V gene: TRBV28
clone size: NA
J gene: TRBJ2-7
D gene: NA
CDR3 protein: CASSSLGYEQYF
CDR3 DNA: TGTGCCAGCAGCTCCCTGGGGTACGAGCAGTACTTC

V gene: TRBV10-1
clone size: NA
J gene: TRBJ1-3
D gene: NA
CDR3 protein: CASPGDSSGNTIYF
CDR3 DNA: TGCGCCAGCCCGGGGGATAGCTCTGGAAACACCATATATTTT

V gene: TRBV28
clone size: NA
J gene: TRBJ1-2
D gene: NA
CDR3 protein: CASSLGTAHGYTF
CDR3 DNA: TGTGCCAGCAGTTTAGGCACAGCTCATGGCTACACCTTC

V gene: TRBV7-9
clone size: once
J gene: TRBJ1-2
D gene: NA
CDR3 protein: CASSLGSVNYGYTF
CDR3 DNA: TGTGCCAGCAGCTTAGGCTCAGTTAACTATGGCTACACCTTC

V gene: TRBV10-3
clone size: NA
J gene: TRBJ2-1
D gene: TRBD2
CDR3 protein: CAIRRETHNEQFF
CDR3 DNA: TGTGCCATCAGGCGGGAGACCCACAATGAGCAGTTCTTC

V gene: TRBV7-2
clone size: NA
J gene: TRBJ1-3
D gene: NA
CDR3 protein: CASSLAPSSGNTIYF
CDR3 DNA: TGTGCCAGCAGCTTGGCCCCCAGCTCTGGAAACACCATATATTTT

V gene: TRBV28
clone size: NA
J gene: TRBJ2-7
D gene: NA
CDR3 protein: CASSPTRHSNEQYF
CDR3 DNA: TGTGCCAGCAGTCCCACACGACACTCCAACGAGCAGTACTTC

V gene: TRBV7-9
clone size: once
J gene: TRBJ1-2
D gene: NA
CDR3 protein: CASSSTALRGYTF
CDR3 DNA: TGTGCCAGCAGCAGTACGGCCCTAAGGGGCTACACCTTC

V gene: TRBV4-3
clone size: few
J gene: TRBJ2-5
D gene: TRBD2
CDR3 protein: CASSQALVGLSGRAPETQYF
CDR3 DNA: TGCGCCAGCAGCCAAGCGCTCGTAGGGCTTAGCGGGAGGGCCCCAGAGACCCAGTACTTC

V gene: TRBV19
clone size: NA
J gene: TRBJ2-1
D gene: TRBD2
CDR3 protein: CASSIPAGVGNEQFF
CDR3 DNA: TGTGCCAGTAGTATACCAGCGGGAGTTGGGAATGAGCAGTTCTTC

V gene: TRBV7-7
clone size: NA
J gene: TRBJ2-7
D gene: TRBD1
CDR3 protein: CASSPTGVENEQYF
CDR3 DNA: TGTGCTAGCAGCCCGACAGGGGTAGAAAACGAGCAGTACTTC

V gene: TRBV19
clone size: NA
J gene: TRBJ2-1
D gene: NA
CDR3 protein: CASSIDGSSLGEQFF
CDR3 DNA: TGTGCCAGTAGTATCGACGGCAGCAGTCTGGGTGAGCAGTTCTTC

V gene: TRBV15
clone size: NA
J gene: TRBJ2-7
D gene: NA
CDR3 protein: CATSTDYAGREQYF
CDR3 DNA: TGTGCCACCAGCACCGACTACGCGGGCCGCGAGCAGTACTTC

V gene: TRBV5-5
clone size: NA
J gene: TRBJ2-7
D gene: NA
CDR3 protein: CASSHPLGRMTYEQYF
CDR3 DNA: TGTGCCAGCAGCCATCCCCTAGGACGGATGACCTACGAGCAGTACTTC

V gene: TRBV6-5
clone size: NA
J gene: TRBJ1-2
D gene: NA
CDR3 protein: CASRRGGSDGYTF
CDR3 DNA: TGTGCCAGCAGGCGGGGGGGTTCTGATGGCTACACCTTC

V gene: TRBV30
clone size: NA
J gene: TRBJ1-1
D gene: TRBD1
CDR3 protein: CAWSPTGVGGAFF
CDR3 DNA: TGTGCCTGGAGTCCGACAGGGGTAGGCGGAGCTTTCTTT

V gene: TRBV5-1
clone size: NA
J gene: TRBJ2-3
D gene: NA
CDR3 protein: CASSLRGGIADTQYF
CDR3 DNA: TGCGCCAGCAGCTTGCGGGGCGGGATCGCAGATACGCAGTATTTT

V gene: TRBV5-1
clone size: once
J gene: TRBJ2-5
D gene: NA
CDR3 protein: CASSLGGAAQQETQYF
CDR3 DNA: TGCGCCAGCAGCTTGGGGGGAGCGGCCCAACAAGAGACCCAGTACTTC

V gene: TRBV18
clone size: few
J gene: TRBJ1-5
D gene: NA
CDR3 protein: CASSPYGGYPREPQHF
CDR3 DNA: TGTGCCAGCTCACCGTACGGTGGGTACCCAAGGGAGCCCCAGCATTTT

V gene: TRBV7-9
clone size: NA
J gene: TRBJ2-2
D gene: NA
CDR3 protein: CASSGDTGELFF
CDR3 DNA: TGTGCCAGCAGCGGGGACACCGGGGAGCTGTTTTTT

V gene: TRBV27
clone size: NA
J gene: TRBJ2-3
D gene: TRBD2
CDR3 protein: CASSLYYGTSGRNTDTQYF
CDR3 DNA: TGTGCCAGCAGTTTATATTACGGGACTAGCGGGAGGAACACAGATACGCAGTATTTT

V gene: TRBV7-3
clone size: NA
J gene: TRBJ2-3
D gene: TRBD1
CDR3 protein: CASSKIGQGATDTQYF
CDR3 DNA: TGTGCCAGCAGCAAAATTGGACAGGGGGCTACAGATACGCAGTATTTT

V gene: TRBV18
clone size: NA
J gene: TRBJ2-3
D gene: TRBD1
CDR3 protein: CASSLDRGGTDTQYF
CDR3 DNA: TGTGCCAGCTCACTGGACAGGGGGGGCACAGATACGCAGTATTTT

V gene: TRBV5-1
clone size: NA
J gene: TRBJ2-7
D gene: NA
CDR3 protein: CASSPDSSTPYEQYF
CDR3 DNA: TGCGCCAGCAGCCCGGACAGCTCTACTCCCTACGAGCAGTACTTC

V gene: TRBV10-3
clone size: once
J gene: TRBJ1-5
D gene: NA
CDR3 protein: CAISPGLDQPQHF
CDR3 DNA: TGTGCCATCAGCCCAGGATTGGATCAGCCCCAGCATTTT

V gene: TRBV5-1
clone size: NA
J gene: TRBJ2-5
D gene: TRBD2
CDR3 protein: CASSFQGSAGVGETQYF
CDR3 DNA: TGCGCCAGCAGCTTTCAGGGATCGGCGGGAGTGGGGGAGACCCAGTACTTC

V gene: TRBV7-2
clone size: NA
J gene: TRBJ2-7
D gene: TRBD2
CDR3 protein: CASSLGSGRAVGEQYF
CDR3 DNA: TGTGCCAGCAGCTTGGGTAGCGGGAGGGCCGTAGGTGAGCAGTACTTC

V gene: TRBV28
clone size: NA
J gene: TRBJ1-3
D gene: NA
CDR3 protein: CASTLTRSGNTIYF
CDR3 DNA: TGTGCCAGCACGCTCACGCGGTCTGGAAACACCATATATTTT

V gene: TRBV5-1
clone size: once
J gene: TRBJ2-7
D gene: NA
CDR3 protein: CASSPNNYEQYF
CDR3 DNA: TGCGCCAGCAGCCCTAATAACTACGAGCAGTACTTC

V gene: TRBV6-5
clone size: once
J gene: TRBJ2-3
D gene: NA
CDR3 protein: CASSSLGNTQYF
CDR3 DNA: TGTGCCAGCAGTTCCCTAGGAAATACGCAGTATTTT

V gene: TRBV7-9
clone size: NA
J gene: TRBJ2-1
D gene: NA
CDR3 protein: CASTLGGNEQFF
CDR3 DNA: TGTGCCAGCACTCTCGGGGGCAATGAGCAGTTCTTC

V gene: TRBV29-1
clone size: NA
J gene: TRBJ1-1
D gene: NA
CDR3 protein: CSVDGSGTEAFF
CDR3 DNA: TGCAGCGTTGATGGCTCGGGGACTGAAGCTTTCTTT

V gene: TRBV27
clone size: once
J gene: TRBJ2-1
D gene: NA
CDR3 protein: CASSWDLTRNEQFF
CDR3 DNA: TGTGCCAGCAGTTGGGACCTGACTAGAAATGAGCAGTTCTTC

V gene: TRBV6-1
clone size: NA
J gene: TRBJ2-3
D gene: TRBD2
CDR3 protein: CASSELGGRTDTQYF
CDR3 DNA: TGTGCCAGCAGTGAATTGGGCGGGAGAACGGATACGCAGTATTTT

V gene: TRBV5-4
clone size: NA
J gene: TRBJ2-1
D gene: NA
CDR3 protein: CASSLTNEQFF
CDR3 DNA: TGTGCCAGCAGCTTGACGAATGAGCAGTTCTTC

V gene: TRBV7-9
clone size: NA
J gene: TRBJ1-4
D gene: TRBD1
CDR3 protein: CASSSPDRASNEKLFF
CDR3 DNA: TGTGCCAGCAGCTCCCCGGACAGGGCAAGTAATGAAAAACTGTTTTTT

V gene: TRBV5-6
clone size: NA
J gene: TRBJ1-4
D gene: NA
CDR3 protein: CASSPQAENEKLFF
CDR3 DNA: TGTGCCAGCTCACCACAGGCCGAAAATGAAAAACTGTTTTTT

V gene: TRBV19
clone size: NA
J gene: TRBJ1-4
D gene: NA
CDR3 protein: CASSPRGEEKLFF
CDR3 DNA: TGTGCCAGTAGTCCGAGGGGTGAAGAAAAACTGTTTTTT

V gene: TRBV28
clone size: few
J gene: TRBJ1-1
D gene: NA
CDR3 protein: CASSYWTEAFF
CDR3 DNA: TGTGCCAGCAGTTATTGGACTGAAGCTTTCTTT

V gene: TRBV28
clone size: NA
J gene: TRBJ2-3
D gene: NA
CDR3 protein: CASRRDSSDTQYF
CDR3 DNA: TGTGCCAGCAGACGGGACTCCTCAGATACGCAGTATTTT

V gene: TRBV7-2
clone size: NA
J gene: TRBJ2-7
D gene: NA
CDR3 protein: CASSLVGKTYEQYF
CDR3 DNA: TGTGCCAGCAGCTTAGTGGGTAAGACCTACGAGCAGTACTTC

V gene: TRBV4-1
clone size: NA
J gene: TRBJ2-3
D gene: NA
CDR3 protein: CASSHGSDTQYF
CDR3 DNA: TGCGCCAGCAGCCACGGCAGCGATACGCAGTATTTT

V gene: TRBV4-1
clone size: NA
J gene: TRBJ2-7
D gene: TRBD2
CDR3 protein: CASRTLIAGNYEQYF
CDR3 DNA: TGCGCCAGCCGTACCCTAATAGCGGGGAACTACGAGCAGTACTTC

V gene: TRBV7-9
clone size: NA
J gene: TRBJ2-2
D gene: TRBD2
CDR3 protein: CASSLAGRANTGELFF
CDR3 DNA: TGTGCCAGCAGCTTAGCGGGGAGGGCTAACACCGGGGAGCTGTTTTTT

V gene: TRBV30
clone size: NA
J gene: TRBJ2-3
D gene: NA
CDR3 protein: CAWSATTDTQYF
CDR3 DNA: TGTGCCTGGAGTGCCACGACGGATACGCAGTATTTT

V gene: TRBV18
clone size: NA
J gene: TRBJ2-7
D gene: TRBD2
CDR3 protein: CASSPRGLALGEQYF
CDR3 DNA: TGTGCCAGCTCACCGAGAGGACTAGCCCTCGGGGAGCAGTACTTC

V gene: TRBV15
clone size: NA
J gene: TRBJ1-1
D gene: NA
CDR3 protein: CATTADTMNTEAFF
CDR3 DNA: TGTGCCACCACCGCGGACACAATGAACACTGAAGCTTTCTTT

V gene: TRBV18
clone size: NA
J gene: TRBJ1-4
D gene: NA
CDR3 protein: CASSPPVTNRAEKLFF
CDR3 DNA: TGTGCCAGCTCACCACCGGTCACAAACAGGGCTGAAAAACTGTTTTTT

V gene: TRBV28
clone size: NA
J gene: TRBJ2-7
D gene: TRBD2
CDR3 protein: CASNPGLAIYEQYF
CDR3 DNA: TGTGCCAGCAACCCGGGACTAGCGATTTACGAGCAGTACTTC

V gene: TRBV18
clone size: NA
J gene: TRBJ1-1
D gene: NA
CDR3 protein: CASSPIRVVYERTEAFF
CDR3 DNA: TGTGCCAGCTCACCTATCCGGGTCGTCTATGAGCGGACTGAAGCTTTCTTT

V gene: TRBV28
clone size: NA
J gene: TRBJ1-2
D gene: NA
CDR3 protein: CASSGRYNTNYGYTF
CDR3 DNA: TGTGCCAGCAGTGGCCGATATAATACTAACTATGGCTACACCTTC

V gene: TRBV7-2
clone size: NA
J gene: TRBJ2-7
D gene: NA
CDR3 protein: CASSPQAGFSYEQYF
CDR3 DNA: TGTGCCAGCAGCCCACAGGCGGGTTTCTCCTACGAGCAGTACTTC

V gene: TRBV19
clone size: NA
J gene: TRBJ2-3
D gene: TRBD2
CDR3 protein: CASSIESSGSDTQYF
CDR3 DNA: TGTGCCAGTAGTATCGAATCTAGCGGGAGTGATACGCAGTATTTT

V gene: TRBV7-9
clone size: NA
J gene: TRBJ2-1
D gene: TRBD1
CDR3 protein: CASSYPKDRGSTSYNEQFF
CDR3 DNA: TGTGCCAGCAGCTACCCGAAAGACAGGGGGTCCACTTCCTACAATGAGCAGTTCTTC

V gene: TRBV7-8
clone size: NA
J gene: TRBJ2-7
D gene: TRBD1
CDR3 protein: CASSLVGGEGAGEQYF
CDR3 DNA: TGTGCCAGCAGCTTAGTAGGGGGAGAGGGGGCGGGCGAGCAGTACTTC

V gene: TRBV10-3
clone size: NA
J gene: TRBJ1-2
D gene: NA
CDR3 protein: CAISEQVEHYGYTF
CDR3 DNA: TGTGCCATCAGTGAACAGGTGGAGCACTATGGCTACACCTTC

V gene: TRBV4-3
clone size: NA
J gene: TRBJ1-2
D gene: NA
CDR3 protein: CASSQDWGLGYGYTF
CDR3 DNA: TGCGCCAGCAGCCAAGATTGGGGACTCGGCTATGGCTACACCTTC

V gene: TRBV5-1
clone size: few
J gene: TRBJ1-5
D gene: NA
CDR3 protein: CASSLMGTRDQPQHF
CDR3 DNA: TGCGCCAGCAGCTTGATGGGGACAAGGGATCAGCCCCAGCATTTT

V gene: TRBV6-5
clone size: NA
J gene: TRBJ2-5
D gene: NA
CDR3 protein: CASRPSQTGRETQYF
CDR3 DNA: TGTGCCAGCAGGCCGAGCCAGACAGGGAGGGAGACCCAGTACTTC